Listed below are T cell receptor beta chains from one sample, sequenced in a study of blood T cell repertoires in COVID-19. Clones were read by immunoSEQ multiplex PCR, and TCRdb kept only the in-frame ones, dropping some. The sample has 100,000 to 110,000 clones, around 81% seen once. The sample was peripheral blood. These receptors came from a man between 50 and 59 years old with active or convalescent COVID-19. Both conserved end residues are part of each CDR3.

TRBV27	TRBJ2-3	CASSFTDHRVTDTQYF
TRBV13	TRBJ2-7	CASSLGASPYEQYF
TRBV6-1	TRBJ1-1	CATLANSNTEAFF
TRBV5-1	TRBJ1-2	CASSLATGGHGYTF
TRBV7-9	TRBJ2-5	CASTTVGRAGIETQYF
TRBV19	TRBJ1-5	CASSRVGLPQHF
TRBV18	TRBJ2-1	CASSRTSGASYNEQFF
TRBV18	TRBJ1-3	CASSRQGDTIYF
TRBV6-5	TRBJ1-5	CASSYSRGGRGPQHF
TRBV6-5	TRBJ2-7	CASSFGTGAYEQYF
TRBV7-9	TRBJ1-1	CASSLQGVNTEAFF
TRBV5-6	TRBJ1-1	CASSLRWSRNTEAFF
TRBV11-2	TRBJ2-3	CASSRASGRATDTQYF
TRBV27	TRBJ1-3	CATKTGAGNTIYF
TRBV25-1	TRBJ1-1	CASRHDTEAFF
TRBV5-6	TRBJ1-2	CASSPRLSVYGYTF
TRBV6-5	TRBJ1-4	CASSSSLPRLDEKLFF
TRBV5-5	TRBJ1-1	CASSSIGGTEAFF
TRBV10-3	TRBJ1-1	CAISDRDTRNTEAFF
TRBV7-9	TRBJ2-3	CASSAQTDHGGQYF
TRBV29-1	TRBJ1-2	CSGQANYGYTF
TRBV9	TRBJ1-4	CASSVDSGFEKLFF
TRBV7-2	TRBJ1-3	CASSHTGVSGNTIYF
TRBV9	TRBJ2-1	CASSPGGLVHNEQFF
TRBV5-1	TRBJ1-4	CASSPDTNPGLNEKLFF
TRBV6-5	TRBJ2-1	CASRAGQSSYNEQFF
TRBV5-4	TRBJ2-1	CASSSENPTLGNEQFF
TRBV19	TRBJ2-5	CASSLAGFGETQYF
TRBV10-3	TRBJ1-4	CAISGQGTNEKLFF
TRBV6-5	TRBJ1-1	CASLRQGAWGTEAFF
TRBV2	TRBJ2-3	CASSLGLGDTDTQYF
TRBV5-1	TRBJ2-4	CASSMGQGVIQYF
TRBV5-4	TRBJ1-6	CASSSTTRGRNSPLHF
TRBV29-1	TRBJ1-3	CSVVRLLSGNTIYF
TRBV11-3	TRBJ1-1	CASSLQESTEAFF
TRBV11-3	TRBJ1-1	CASSFRGAEAFF
TRBV12-3/TRBV12-4	TRBJ1-1	CASSLGGEFEAFF
TRBV27	TRBJ1-4	CASTDRATNEKLFF
TRBV21-1	TRBJ2-6	CASNLLWTGLSGANVLTF
TRBV11-3	TRBJ2-1	CASSLGEWGTGEDEQFF
TRBV19	TRBJ2-3	CASSRRTSATDTQYF
TRBV12-3/TRBV12-4	TRBJ2-3	CASSLVAADTQYF
TRBV18	TRBJ1-6	CASSPGQGHNSPLHF
TRBV19	TRBJ2-7	CASTAEGSYEQYF
TRBV2	TRBJ2-3	CASTYGPGQTQYF
TRBV21-1	TRBJ2-7	CASSKVGRDKGPREQYF
TRBV5-1	TRBJ2-1	CASRGGTSGRPQHEQFF